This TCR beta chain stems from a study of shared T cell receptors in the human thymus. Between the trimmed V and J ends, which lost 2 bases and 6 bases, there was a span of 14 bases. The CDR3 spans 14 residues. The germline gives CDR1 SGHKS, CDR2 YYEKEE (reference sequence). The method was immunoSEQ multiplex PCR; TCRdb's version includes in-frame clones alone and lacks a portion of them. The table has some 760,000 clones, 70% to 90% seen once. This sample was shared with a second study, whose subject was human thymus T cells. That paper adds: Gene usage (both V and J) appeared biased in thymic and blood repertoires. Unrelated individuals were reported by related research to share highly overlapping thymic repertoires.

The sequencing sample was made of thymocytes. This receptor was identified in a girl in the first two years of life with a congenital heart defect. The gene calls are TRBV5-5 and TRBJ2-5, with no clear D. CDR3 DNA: TGTGCCAGCAGCTTCTGGGCTACCCCCAAGACCCAGTACTTC. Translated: CASSFWATPKTQYF.